The 19 T cell receptor beta chains listed next were all sequenced from one sample in a study of CD8+CD57+ T cells in acquired aplastic anemia. Patients chosen for sequencing had CD8+CD57+ cells that had expanded, as shown by flow cytometry. TCR beta VDJ and CDR3 were profiled, and genomic DNA was the template. Via MiXCR, TCRdb re-called the reads, giving one row per CDR3 protein. The sample has about 240,000 distinct CDR3 sequences, around 45% seen once. Material for sequencing was sorted CD4+, CD8+, or CD8+CD57+ T cells (not recorded which) from PBMCs. Receptors were obtained from a human donor with aplastic anemia.

This clonotype has at least ten counts. The rearrangement uses TRBV6-5 and TRBJ1-3; perhaps TRBD1 as D (6 bases). Per germline, CDR1 MNHEY and CDR2 SVGAGI. The germline V and J ends were trimmed by 0 bases and 3 bases, with 12 bases remaining between them. This CDR3 has 16 amino acids. The CDR3 here is CASSYSLGGRGNTIYF. In DNA form, the CDR3 reads TGTGCCAGCAGTTACTCACTCGGGGGCCGTGGAAACACCATATATTTT.

The chain carries TRBV19 and TRBJ2-7; D possibly corresponds to TRBD2 (5 bases). Trimming removed 9 bases from V and 6 bases from J, with 21 bases in between. Germline-derived CDR1 and CDR2 are LNHDA and SQIVND (reference sequence). The CDR3 runs 14 residues. The CDR3 loop reads CASKTGAVEIEQYF. The CDR3 DNA sequence: TGTGCCAGCAAGACCGGAGCGGTGGAGATCGAGCAGTACTTC.

The chain links TRBV28 to TRBJ1-2; the match to TRBD1 covers 7 bases. Germline V gives CDR1 MDHEN, CDR2 SYDVKM. J gave up 0 bases and V 6 bases, and 7 bases lay outside the gene matches. The CDR3 has 15 amino acids. The CDR3 nucleotides read TGTGCCAGCAGATCCAGGGACAGCCCTAACTATGGCTACACCTTC. Translation gives CASRSRDSPNYGYTF.

The chain recombines TRBV7-9 with TRBJ2-5, with D tentatively TRBD2 (5 bases). The germline V gene encodes CDR1 SEHNR and CDR2 FQNEAQ (reference sequence). V dropped 2 bases and J dropped 10 bases, with 14 bases sitting between them. CDR3 length: 13 amino acids. This CDR3 reads CASSLPTGRDQYF. CDR3 coding DNA: TGTGCCAGCAGCTTACCAACGGGAAGGGACCAGTACTTC.

This clonotype has just one count. The chain employs TRBV5-4 and TRBJ1-6; maybe TRBD1 (5 bases). Deletions cut 0 bases from V and 10 bases from J, with 8 bases between. This CDR3 has 13 residues. Germline CDR1 SGHNT, CDR2 YYREEE (reference sequence). Written as DNA, the CDR3 is TGTGCCAGCAGCTTGGCGGGGGGATCACCCCTCCACTTT. Translation gives CASSLAGGSPLHF.

V is TRBV9 and J is TRBJ1-2, with D tentatively TRBD1 (6 bases). CDR1 and CDR2 from the germline V gene are SGDLS and YYNGEE. The V and J ends lost 3 bases and 2 bases respectively, with 14 bases between them. The CDR3 spans 15 residues. CDR3 region: CASSGLGGLNYGYTF. As DNA, the CDR3 is TGTGCCAGCAGCGGGTTGGGGGGGCTGAACTATGGCTACACCTTC.

The table lists this clonotype with a few counts. Being one base from a much bigger clone, this may be a read error. V gene TRBV25-1 combines with J gene TRBJ1-1; TRBD1 might be the D (5 bases). This CDR3 comprises 14 residues. Trimming left V 5 bases short and J 4 bases short, with 14 bases between. Germline-derived CDR1 and CDR2 are MGHDK and SYGVNS. DNA for the CDR3: TGTGCCAGCAGTTTGGGGACCTTTATCACTGAAGCTTTCTTT. Amino acids: CASSLGTFITEAFF.

The CDR3 nucleotides read TGTGCCAGCAGTTTACGGAACAGGGGCTCCTACGAGCAGTACTTC. Protein sequence: CASSLRNRGSYEQYF. The gene calls are TRBV5-6 and TRBJ2-7; 7 positions agree with TRBD1. From germline, CDR1 is SGHDT and CDR2 YYEEEE. With 5 bases clipped from V and 0 bases from J, the junction kept 8 bases outside the gene matches. CDR3 length: 15 amino acids. Complete variable domain (other parts from reference TRBV5-6 and TRBJ2-7): DAGVTQSPTHLIKTRGQQVTLRCSPKSGHDTVSWYQQALGQGPQFIFQYYEEEERQRGNFPDRFSGHQFPNYSSELNVNALLLGDSALYLCASSLRNRGSYEQYFGPGTRLTVT.

The J gene is TRBJ1-4, the V gene TRBV7-3, with D maybe TRBD1 (5 bases). Germline V lookup: CDR1 SGHTA, CDR2 FQGTGA. Between the trimmed V and J ends, which lost 5 bases and 7 bases, there was a span of 17 bases. The CDR3 runs to 15 residues. The CDR3 bases are TGTGCCAGCAGCCAGACTAGCGGGGGGGGTGAAAAACTGTTTTTT. Translation: CASSQTSGGGEKLFF.

This clonotype was seen a few times. The chain has TRBV10-3 and TRBJ1-6; 9 nucleotides line up with TRBD1. This CDR3 has 14 amino acids. From germline, CDR1 is ENHRY and CDR2 SYGVKD. V shed 4 bases, J shed 9 bases, and the junction held 4 bases outside the gene matches. This CDR3 reads CAISGQGDSSPLHF. The DNA of the CDR3 is TGTGCCATCAGTGGACAGGGGGATTCTTCACCCCTCCACTTT.

This clonotype was seen only a few times. J is TRBJ2-7 and V is TRBV27, with D maybe TRBD2 (6 bases). The germline CDR1 and CDR2 sequences are MNHEY and SMNVEV (reference sequence). The CDR3 totals 15 residues. Trimming removed 5 bases from V and 2 bases from J, with 16 bases in between. CDR3 region: CASSLPGTVTYEQYF. The CDR3 bases are TGTGCCAGCAGTCTACCCGGGACTGTAACCTACGAGCAGTACTTC.

The CDR3 DNA follows: TGCGCCAGCAGCGTGGGACTTGTCCAAGAGACCCAGTACTTC. It specifies CASSVGLVQETQYF. This chain links TRBV5-1 with TRBJ2-5; tentatively, D is TRBD2 (6 bases). Trimming left V 4 bases short and J 1 base short, with 11 bases between. Per germline, CDR1 SGHRS and CDR2 YFSETQ. The CDR3 is 14 residues long.

A few counts support this clonotype. This may be a read error, as it is one base from a much larger clone. The CDR3 ends on some other residue instead of the conserved phenylalanine or tryptophan, so this is likely a read error. J is TRBJ2-7 and V is TRBV7-9; the D gene could be TRBD1 or TRBD2 (5 bases each). The V gene's germline CDR1 is SEHNR and CDR2 FQNEAQ (reference sequence). The CDR3 spans 15 residues. Trimming shortened V by 5 bases and J by 2 bases, and 16 bases separated the two germline ends. Here the CDR3 DNA reads TGTGCCAGCAGCCGACCGGGACCGACTACCTACGAGCAGTACCTC. Its protein is CASSRPGPTTYEQYL.

This clonotype was detected many times. This chain uses TRBV11-2 with TRBJ2-7; TRBD1 matches 8 bases. V lost 1 base to trimming and J lost 7 bases; unmatched junction nucleotides: 6. The CDR3 consists of 14 residues. Per the germline V gene, CDR1 is SGHAT and CDR2 is FQNNGV. CDR3: CASSLVGGDREQYF. As DNA, the CDR3 is TGTGCCAGCAGCTTAGTTGGAGGGGACAGGGAGCAGTACTTC.

The chain combines TRBV15 with TRBJ2-7; perhaps D is TRBD1 or TRBD2 (6 bases each). The CDR3 runs to 14 residues. Germline loops: CDR1 LNHNV, CDR2 YYDKDF (reference sequence). Trimming removed 6 bases at V and 6 bases at J, with 18 bases between. The CDR3 region is CATSRKGGIGEQYF. The DNA of the CDR3 is TGTGCCACCAGTCGAAAAGGGGGGATAGGCGAGCAGTACTTC.

The chain joins TRBV5-5 to TRBJ2-7; TRBD2 agrees at 8 bases. Trimming cost V 3 bases and J 2 bases; bases outside gene matches: 4. CDR1 and CDR2 from the germline V gene are SGHKS and YYEKEE (reference sequence). The CDR3 loop spans 14 amino acids. The CDR3 bases are TGTGCCAGCAGCTCCACTAGCGGAGCCTACGAGCAGTACTTC. As protein: CASSSTSGAYEQYF.

The chain is built from TRBV7-9 and TRBJ2-5; 8 bases agree with TRBD1. The J call could be wrong; TRBJ2-7 is a better fit for the DNA end. Germline V CDR1 and CDR2: SEHNR, FQNEAQ (reference sequence). The CDR3 has 14 amino acids. The DNA of the CDR3 is TGTGCCAGCAGCACCCAGGGGGCTGGAGGCGAGCAGTACTTC. Protein product: CASSTQGAGGEQYF.

V usage is TRBV29-1 and J usage is TRBJ2-3, with TRBD1 as a possible D gene (6 bases). This CDR3 spans 14 amino acids. Trimming removed 6 bases from V and 0 bases from J, with 13 bases in between. Germline V gene sequence: CDR1 SQVTM, CDR2 ANQGSEA. CDR3 sequence (DNA): TGCAGCGTCGCCCAGGGGTCGAGCACAGATACGCAGTATTTT. It is translated as CSVAQGSSTDTQYF.

Comment on this clonotype: A read error may account for a junction end that differs from germline. The rearrangement links TRBV5-6 to TRBJ1-2, with 9 bases that match TRBD1. The germline gives CDR1 SGHDT, CDR2 YYEEEE. The CDR3 sequence is 14 residues long. CDR3 loop: CASSSTGGGYGYTF. The CDR3 DNA follows: TGTGCCAGCAGCTCCACAGGGGGCGGGTATGGCTATACCTTC.